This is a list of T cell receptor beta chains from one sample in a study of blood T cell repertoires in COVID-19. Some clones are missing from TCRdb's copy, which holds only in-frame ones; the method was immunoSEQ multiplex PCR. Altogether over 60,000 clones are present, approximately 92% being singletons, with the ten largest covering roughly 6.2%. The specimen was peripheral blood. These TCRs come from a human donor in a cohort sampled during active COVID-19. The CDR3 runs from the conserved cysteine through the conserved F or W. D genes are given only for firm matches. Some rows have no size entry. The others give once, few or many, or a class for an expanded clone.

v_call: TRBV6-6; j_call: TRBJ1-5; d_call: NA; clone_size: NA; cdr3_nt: TGTGCCAGCAGTTATATGGGGGGAAATCAGCCCCAGCATTTT; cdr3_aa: CASSYMGGNQPQHF
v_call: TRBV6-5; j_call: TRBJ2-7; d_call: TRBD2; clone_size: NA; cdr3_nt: TGTGCCAGCAGTACCGGGGGGGCCTACGAGCAGTACTTC; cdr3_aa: CASSTGGAYEQYF
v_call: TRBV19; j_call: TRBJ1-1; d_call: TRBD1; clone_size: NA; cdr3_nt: TGTGCCAGTAGTTGGACAGGAAGAACTGAAGCTTTCTTT; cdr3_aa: CASSWTGRTEAFF
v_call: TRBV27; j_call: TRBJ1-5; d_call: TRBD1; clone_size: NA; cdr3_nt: TGTGCCAGCAGTTCCCTCTCCCACAGGGGCGGTGATCAGCCCCAGCATTTT; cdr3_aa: CASSSLSHRGGDQPQHF
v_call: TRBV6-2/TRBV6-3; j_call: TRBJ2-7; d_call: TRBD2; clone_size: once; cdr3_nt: TGTGCCAGCAGTTTGGGGGGGGGACCCTACGAGCAGTACTTC; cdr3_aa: CASSLGGGPYEQYF
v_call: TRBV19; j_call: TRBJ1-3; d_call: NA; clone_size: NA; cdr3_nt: TGTGCCAGTAGTATACCCGTCTCTGGAAACACCATATATTTT; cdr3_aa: CASSIPVSGNTIYF
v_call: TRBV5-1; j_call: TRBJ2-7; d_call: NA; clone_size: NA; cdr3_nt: TGCGCCAGCAGCTTGTCCGGGAGCTCCTACGAGCAGTACTTC; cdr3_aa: CASSLSGSSYEQYF
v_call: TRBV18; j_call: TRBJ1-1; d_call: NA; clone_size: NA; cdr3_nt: TGTGCCAGCTCACCACTGGAGACCTACACTGAAGCTTTCTTT; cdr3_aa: CASSPLETYTEAFF
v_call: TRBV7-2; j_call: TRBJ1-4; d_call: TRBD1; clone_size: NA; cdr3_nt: TGTGCCAGCAGCCCGGCCGGGACAGGGGTCCCCAAAAAACTGTTTTTT; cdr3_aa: CASSPAGTGVPKKLFF
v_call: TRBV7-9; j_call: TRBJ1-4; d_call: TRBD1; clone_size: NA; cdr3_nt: TGTGCCAGCAGCGCGCTGACAGGGACGGTGGTAGAAAAACTGTTTTTT; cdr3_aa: CASSALTGTVVEKLFF
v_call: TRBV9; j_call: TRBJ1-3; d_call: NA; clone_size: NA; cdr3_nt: TGTGCCAGCAGCGTCACGGTCTCTGGAAACACCATATATTTT; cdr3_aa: CASSVTVSGNTIYF
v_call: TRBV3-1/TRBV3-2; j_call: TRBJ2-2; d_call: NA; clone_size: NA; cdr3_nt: TGTGCCAGCCGGACAGCAGACACCGGGGAGCTGTTTTTT; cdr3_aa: CASRTADTGELFF
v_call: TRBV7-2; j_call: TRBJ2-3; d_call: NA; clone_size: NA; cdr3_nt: TGTGCCAGCAGCTTGGACTCGAGCACAGATACGCAGTATTTT; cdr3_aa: CASSLDSSTDTQYF
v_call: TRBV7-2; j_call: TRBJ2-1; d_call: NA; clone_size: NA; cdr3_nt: TGTGCCAGCAGGGAAGGGAGTAGGTTGGGCAATGAGCAGTTCTTC; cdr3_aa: CASREGSRLGNEQFF
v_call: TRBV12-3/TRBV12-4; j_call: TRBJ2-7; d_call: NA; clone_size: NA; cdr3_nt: TGTGCCAGCAGTTCTGCCGACATGATTCAGTACTTC; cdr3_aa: CASSSADMIQYF
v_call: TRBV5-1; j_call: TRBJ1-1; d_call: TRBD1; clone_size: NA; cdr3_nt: TGCGCCAGCAGCTGGACAGCCGGGACAGGGGGGACGAACACTGAAGCTTTCTTT; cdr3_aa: CASSWTAGTGGTNTEAFF
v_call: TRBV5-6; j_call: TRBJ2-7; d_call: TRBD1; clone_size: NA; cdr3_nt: TGTGCCAGCAGCAAGGACAGGGGTGGCTACGAGCAGTACTTC; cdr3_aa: CASSKDRGGYEQYF
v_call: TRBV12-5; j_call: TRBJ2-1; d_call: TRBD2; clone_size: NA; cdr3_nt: TGTGCTAGTGCCACCACTAGCGGGAGGTTATCCTACAATGAGCAGTTCTTC; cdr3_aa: CASATTSGRLSYNEQFF
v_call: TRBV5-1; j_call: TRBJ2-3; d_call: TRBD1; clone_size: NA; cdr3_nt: TGCGCCAGCTCCGGGACAGGGGGAGATTATAGCACAGATACGCAGTATTTT; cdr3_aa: CASSGTGGDYSTDTQYF
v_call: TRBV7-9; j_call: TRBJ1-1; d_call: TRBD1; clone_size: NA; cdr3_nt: TGTGCCAGCAGCCAGAAGGGACAGGGGTATCGGTACGACACTGAAGCTTTCTTT; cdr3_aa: CASSQKGQGYRYDTEAFF
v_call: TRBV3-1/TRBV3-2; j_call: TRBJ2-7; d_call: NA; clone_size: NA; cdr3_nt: TGTGCCAGCAGCCAATACTCCAGGGCGAAAGGGGAGCAGTACTTC; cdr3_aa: CASSQYSRAKGEQYF
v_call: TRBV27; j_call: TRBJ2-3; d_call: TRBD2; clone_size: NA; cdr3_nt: TGTGCCAGCTCAACTAGGAGGCTAGCGGGGGGGCCCACAGATACGCAGTATTTT; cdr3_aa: CASSTRRLAGGPTDTQYF
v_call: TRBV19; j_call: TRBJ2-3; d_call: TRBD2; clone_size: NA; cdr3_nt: TGTGCCAGTAGTAGCAGCGGGAGGTTATCTAGCACAGATACGCAGTATTTT; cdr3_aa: CASSSSGRLSSTDTQYF
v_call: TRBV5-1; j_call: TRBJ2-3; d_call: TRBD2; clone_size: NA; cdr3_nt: TGCGCCAGCAGCCTTGGGACTAGCGGGAGCACAGATACGCAGTATTTT; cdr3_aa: CASSLGTSGSTDTQYF
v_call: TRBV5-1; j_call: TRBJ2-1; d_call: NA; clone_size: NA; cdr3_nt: TGCGCCAGCAGCTTGGAATTCGGGTATTCTTACAATGAGCAGTTCTTC; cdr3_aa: CASSLEFGYSYNEQFF
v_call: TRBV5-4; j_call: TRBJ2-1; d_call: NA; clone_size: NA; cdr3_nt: TGTGCCAGCAGCTTGAGTAACGCAGATGAGCAGTTCTTC; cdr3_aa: CASSLSNADEQFF
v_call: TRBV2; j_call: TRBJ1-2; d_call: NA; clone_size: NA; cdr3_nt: TGTGCCAGCAGCCCAGGGGTGGGCTATGGCTACACCTTC; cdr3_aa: CASSPGVGYGYTF
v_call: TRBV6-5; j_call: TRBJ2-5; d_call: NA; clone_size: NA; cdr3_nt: TGTGCCAGCAGTTACTCCGGGCCGCAGGGCAGGAAGACCCAGTACTTC; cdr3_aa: CASSYSGPQGRKTQYF
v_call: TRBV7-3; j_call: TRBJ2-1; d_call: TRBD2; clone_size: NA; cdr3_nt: TGTGCCAGCAGCGAACATAGCGGGAGTGCGAGCAATGAGCAGTTCTTC; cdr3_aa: CASSEHSGSASNEQFF
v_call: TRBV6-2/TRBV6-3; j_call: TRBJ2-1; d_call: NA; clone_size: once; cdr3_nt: TGTGCCAGCAGCCCCAGGGGAACGAATGAGCAGTTCTTC; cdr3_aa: CASSPRGTNEQFF
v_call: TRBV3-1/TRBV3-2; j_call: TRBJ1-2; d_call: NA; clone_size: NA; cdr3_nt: TGTGCCAGCAGCCTCCTAGGCTATGGCTACACCTTC; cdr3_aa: CASSLLGYGYTF
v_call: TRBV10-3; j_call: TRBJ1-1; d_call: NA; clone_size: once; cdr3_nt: TGTGCCATCACAGACAGGCCGAACACTGAAGCTTTCTTT; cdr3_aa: CAITDRPNTEAFF
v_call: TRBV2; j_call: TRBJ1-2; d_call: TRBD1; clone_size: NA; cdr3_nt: TGTGCCAGCAGTGAAATGGGACAGCTAAACTATGGCTACACCTTC; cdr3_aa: CASSEMGQLNYGYTF
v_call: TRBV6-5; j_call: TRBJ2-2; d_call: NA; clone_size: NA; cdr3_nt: TGTGCCAGCAGTTACCCACAGACCGGGGAGCTGTTTTTT; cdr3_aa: CASSYPQTGELFF
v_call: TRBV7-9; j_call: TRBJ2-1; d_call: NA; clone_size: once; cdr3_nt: TGTGCCAGCAGCCAGCACACGGGACAAAGCTACAATGAGCAGTTCTTC; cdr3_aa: CASSQHTGQSYNEQFF
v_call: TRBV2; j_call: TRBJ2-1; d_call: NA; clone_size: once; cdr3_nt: TGTGCCAGCATATGGGAGGATGTGGGCAATGAGCAGTTCTTC; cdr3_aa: CASIWEDVGNEQFF
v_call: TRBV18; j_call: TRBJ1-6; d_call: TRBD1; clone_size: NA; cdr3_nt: TGTGCCAGCTCTGGCCAGGGGGTTAATAATTCACCCCTCCACTTT; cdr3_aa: CASSGQGVNNSPLHF
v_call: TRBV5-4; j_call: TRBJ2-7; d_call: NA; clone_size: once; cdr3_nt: TGTGCCAGCAGCTTCGCCGGAGCACTGGGTATAGAGCAGTACTTC; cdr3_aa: CASSFAGALGIEQYF
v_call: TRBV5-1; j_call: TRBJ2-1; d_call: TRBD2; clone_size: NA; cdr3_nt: TGCGCCAGCAGGAACAGGGACCGGGGGGGCTATGAGCAGTTCTTC; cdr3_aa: CASRNRDRGGYEQFF
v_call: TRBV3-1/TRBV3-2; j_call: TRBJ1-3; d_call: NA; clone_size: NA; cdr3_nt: TGTGCCAGCGGACCAGGACGTGGGACACGCTCTGGAAACACCATATATTTT; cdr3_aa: CASGPGRGTRSGNTIYF
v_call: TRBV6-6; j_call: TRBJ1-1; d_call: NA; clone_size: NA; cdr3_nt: TGTGCCAGCAGTTATCTCCACACGACTGAAGCTTTCTTT; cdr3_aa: CASSYLHTTEAFF
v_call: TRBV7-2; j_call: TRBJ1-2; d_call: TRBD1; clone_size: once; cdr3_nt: TGTGCCAGCAGCTTTGGGACAGGGAATGGCTACACCTTC; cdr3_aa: CASSFGTGNGYTF
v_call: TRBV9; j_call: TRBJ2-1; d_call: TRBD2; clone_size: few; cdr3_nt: TGTGCCAGCAGCGGTTGGACTAGCGGGGACAATGAGCAGTTCTTC; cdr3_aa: CASSGWTSGDNEQFF
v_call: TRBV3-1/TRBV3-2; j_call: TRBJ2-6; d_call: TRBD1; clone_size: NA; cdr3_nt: TGTGCCAGCACCCAGGGGGCCTCGAAAGCCTCAGGGGCCAACGTCCTGACTTTC; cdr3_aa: CASTQGASKASGANVLTF
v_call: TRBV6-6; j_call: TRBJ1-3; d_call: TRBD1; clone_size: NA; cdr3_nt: TGTGCCAGCAGTTTCCTACAGGGGAGTGGAAACACCATATATTTT; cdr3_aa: CASSFLQGSGNTIYF
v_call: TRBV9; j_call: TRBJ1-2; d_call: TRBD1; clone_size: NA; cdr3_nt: TGTGCCAGCAGCGCGGGGACAGCAGAAGTCGGCTACACCTTC; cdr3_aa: CASSAGTAEVGYTF
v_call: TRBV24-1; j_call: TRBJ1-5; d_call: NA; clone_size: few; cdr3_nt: TGTGCCACCCGCAGGGGCGCACAGCCCCAGCATTTT; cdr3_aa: CATRRGAQPQHF
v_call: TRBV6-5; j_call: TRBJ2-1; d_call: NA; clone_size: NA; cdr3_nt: TGTGCCAGCAGTTCCCCGGGGTCTGAGCAGTTCTTC; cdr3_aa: CASSSPGSEQFF
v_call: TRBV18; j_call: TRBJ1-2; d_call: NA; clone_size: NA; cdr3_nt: TGTGCCAGCTCACCAACTTGGTATGATGGCTACACCTTC; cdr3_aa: CASSPTWYDGYTF
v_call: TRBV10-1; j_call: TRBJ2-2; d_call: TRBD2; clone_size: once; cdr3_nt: TGCGCCAGCAGTGTCCCTAGCGGGAGGGCGTCCGGGGAGCTGTTTTTT; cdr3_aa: CASSVPSGRASGELFF
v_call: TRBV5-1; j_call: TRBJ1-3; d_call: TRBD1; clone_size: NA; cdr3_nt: TGCGCCAGCAGCTCAGACAGGGGAGGTGGAAACACCATATATTTT; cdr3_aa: CASSSDRGGGNTIYF
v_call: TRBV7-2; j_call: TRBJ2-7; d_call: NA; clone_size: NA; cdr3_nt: TGTGCCAGCAGCTCGTGGACAAACTCCTACGAGCAGTACTTC; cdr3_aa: CASSSWTNSYEQYF
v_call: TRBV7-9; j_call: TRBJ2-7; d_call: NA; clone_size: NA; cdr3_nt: TGTGCCAGCACTGTCAACTCCTACGAGCAGTACTTC; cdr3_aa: CASTVNSYEQYF
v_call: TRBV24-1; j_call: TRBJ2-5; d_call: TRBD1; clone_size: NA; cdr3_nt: TGTGCCACCAGTGATTCGTCGACAGGGGGCAAAGAGACCCAGTACTTC; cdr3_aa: CATSDSSTGGKETQYF